This TCR beta chain derives from a study of CD8 T cells in ankylosing spondylitis. Study outcomes and limitations: Relatively rare in peripheral blood, disease-linked clones were also CD8+.

Quantitative barcoded 5'-RACE was used to prepare TCR beta libraries. TCRdb fed the 5' RACE reads into MiXCR, producing one record per CDR3 protein. This sample has around 320,000 distinct CDR3 sequences, with less than 25% found just once. The CDR3 is 16 residues long. Trimming at V came to 0 bases and at J to 4 bases, leaving 7 bases not matched to a gene. The germline V gene has CDR1 SGHRS and CDR2 YFSETQ. In the case of this clonotype: Antigen: not known.

The source is a female donor with ankylosing spondylitis or in good health (not recorded which). Sequencing input: blood, either unsorted or a sorted T cell fraction (not recorded which). The J gene is TRBJ2-1, the V gene TRBV5-1, with TRBD2 matching 7 bases. CDR3 in amino acids: CASSLVGLTEYNEQFF. The CDR3 nucleotides are TGCGCCAGCAGCTTGGTGGGACTAACGGAGTACAATGAGCAGTTCTTC.